What follows are 2 T cell receptor beta chains derived from one specimen sequenced in a study of blood T cell repertoires in COVID-19. Method: immunoSEQ multiplex PCR; TCRdb's copy keeps in-frame clones and lacks some. Here the sample spans approximately 390,000 clones, approximately 87% being singletons. The sample taken for sequencing was PBMCs or T cells enriched from blood (not recorded which). The receptors were gathered from a woman between 50 and 59 years old who had recovered from COVID-19.

On this clone itself: The junction and the germline gene differ at one end; a read error may be behind it. The chain couples TRBV18 to TRBJ2-2; TRBD2 aligns across 10 bases. Per germline, CDR1 KGHSH and CDR2 LQKENI. The CDR3 is 18 residues long. The CDR3 protein is CASSPQSGGGRNTGELFF. The CDR3, as DNA: TGTGCCAGCTCCCCACAAAGCGGGGGGGGCCGGAACACCGGGGAGCTGTTTTTT.

The J gene is TRBJ2-1, the V gene TRBV2; 8 bases fit TRBD1. The V gene's germline CDR1 is SNHLY and CDR2 FYNNEI. The length of the CDR3 is 13 residues. The V segment lost 4 bases and the J segment 5 bases; nucleotides outside the gene matches: 1. The DNA of the CDR3 is TGTGCCAGCAGTGGACAGGGGAACAATGAGCAGTTCTTC. It translates to CASSGQGNNEQFF.